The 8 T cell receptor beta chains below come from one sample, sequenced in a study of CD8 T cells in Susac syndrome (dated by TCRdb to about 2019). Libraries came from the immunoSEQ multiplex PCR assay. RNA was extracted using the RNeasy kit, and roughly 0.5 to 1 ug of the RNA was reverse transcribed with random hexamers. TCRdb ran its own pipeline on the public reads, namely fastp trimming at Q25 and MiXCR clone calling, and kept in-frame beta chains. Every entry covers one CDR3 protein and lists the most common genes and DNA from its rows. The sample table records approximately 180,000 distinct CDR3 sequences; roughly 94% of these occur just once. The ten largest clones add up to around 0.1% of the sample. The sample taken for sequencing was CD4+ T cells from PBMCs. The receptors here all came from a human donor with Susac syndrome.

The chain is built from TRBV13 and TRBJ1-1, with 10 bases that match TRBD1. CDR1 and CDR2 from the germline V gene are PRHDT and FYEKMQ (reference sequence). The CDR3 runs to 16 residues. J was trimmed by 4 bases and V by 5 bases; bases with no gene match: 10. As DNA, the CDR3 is TGTGCCAGCAGCGGAAGACAGGGGGCTGGAGGCACTGAAGCTTTCTTT. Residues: CASSGRQGAGGTEAFF.

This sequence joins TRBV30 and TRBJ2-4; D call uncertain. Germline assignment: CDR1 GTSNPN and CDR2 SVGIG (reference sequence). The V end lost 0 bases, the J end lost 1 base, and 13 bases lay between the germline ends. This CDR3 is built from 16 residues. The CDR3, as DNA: TGTGCCTGGAGTGTATGGGGTATCAGGGCCAAAAACATTCAGTACTTC. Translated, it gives CAWSVWGIRAKNIQYF.

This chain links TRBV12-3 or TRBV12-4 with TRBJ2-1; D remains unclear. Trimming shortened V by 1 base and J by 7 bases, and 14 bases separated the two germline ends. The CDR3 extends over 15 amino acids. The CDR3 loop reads CASSLDSGFGNEQFF. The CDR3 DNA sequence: TGTGCCAGCAGTTTAGATTCGGGCTTCGGGAATGAGCAGTTCTTC.

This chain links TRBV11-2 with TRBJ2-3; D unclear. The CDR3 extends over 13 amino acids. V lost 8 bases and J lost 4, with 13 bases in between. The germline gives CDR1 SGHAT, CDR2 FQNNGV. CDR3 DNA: TGTGCCAGCTCCTCCTGGCAAGCAGATACGCAGTATTTT. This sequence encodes CASSSWQADTQYF.

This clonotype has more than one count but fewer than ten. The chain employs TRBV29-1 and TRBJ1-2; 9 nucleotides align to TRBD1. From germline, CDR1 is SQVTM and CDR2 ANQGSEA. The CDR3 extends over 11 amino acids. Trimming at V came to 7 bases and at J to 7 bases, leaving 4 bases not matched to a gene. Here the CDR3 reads CSAGTGLGYTF. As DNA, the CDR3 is TGCAGCGCCGGGACAGGGCTTGGCTACACCTTC. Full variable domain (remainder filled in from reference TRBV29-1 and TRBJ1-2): SAVISQKPSRDICQRGTSLTIQCQVDSQVTMMFWYRQQPGQSLTLIATANQGSEATYESGFVIDKFPISRPNLTFSTLTVSNMSPEDSSIYLCSAGTGLGYTFGSGTRLTVV.

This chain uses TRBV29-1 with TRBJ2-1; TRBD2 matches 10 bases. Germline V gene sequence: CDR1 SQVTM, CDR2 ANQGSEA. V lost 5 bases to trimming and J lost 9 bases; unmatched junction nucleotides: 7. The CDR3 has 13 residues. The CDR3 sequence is CSVSGRALGEQFF. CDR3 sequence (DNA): TGCAGCGTTAGCGGGAGGGCCTTGGGTGAGCAGTTCTTC.

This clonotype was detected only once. CDR3 sequence reads: CSVATVQETQYF. The CDR3 DNA sequence: TGCAGCGTTGCAACAGTTCAAGAGACCCAGTACTTC. The chain joins TRBV29-1 to TRBJ2-5; D is unresolved. Deletions cut 4 bases from V and 2 bases from J, with 8 bases between. This CDR3 comprises 12 residues. CDR1 and CDR2 from the germline V gene are SQVTM and ANQGSEA. The full variable domain, its missing parts supplied by reference TRBV29-1 and TRBJ2-5, is SAVISQKPSRDICQRGTSLTIQCQVDSQVTMMFWYRQQPGQSLTLIATANQGSEATYESGFVIDKFPISRPNLTFSTLTVSNMSPEDSSIYLCSVATVQETQYFGPGTRLLVL.

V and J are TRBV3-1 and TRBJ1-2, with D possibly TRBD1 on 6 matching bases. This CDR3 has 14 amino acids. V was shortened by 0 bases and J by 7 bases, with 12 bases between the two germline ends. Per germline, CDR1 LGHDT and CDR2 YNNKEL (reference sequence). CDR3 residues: CASSQDRGIGGYTF. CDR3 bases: TGTGCCAGCAGCCAAGACAGGGGAATCGGTGGCTACACCTTC.